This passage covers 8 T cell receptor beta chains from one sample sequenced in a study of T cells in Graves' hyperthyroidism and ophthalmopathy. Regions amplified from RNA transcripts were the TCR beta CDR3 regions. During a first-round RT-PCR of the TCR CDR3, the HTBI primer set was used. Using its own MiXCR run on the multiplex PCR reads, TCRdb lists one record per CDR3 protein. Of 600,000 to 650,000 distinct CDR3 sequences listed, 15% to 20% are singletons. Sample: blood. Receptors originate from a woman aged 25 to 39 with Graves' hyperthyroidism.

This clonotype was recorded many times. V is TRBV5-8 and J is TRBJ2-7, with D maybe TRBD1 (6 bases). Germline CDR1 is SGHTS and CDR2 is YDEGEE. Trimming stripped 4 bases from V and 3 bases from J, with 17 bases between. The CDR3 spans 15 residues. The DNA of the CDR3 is TGTGCCAGCAGCGGACCAACAGGGAATTTCTACGAGCAGTACTTC. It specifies CASSGPTGNFYEQYF.

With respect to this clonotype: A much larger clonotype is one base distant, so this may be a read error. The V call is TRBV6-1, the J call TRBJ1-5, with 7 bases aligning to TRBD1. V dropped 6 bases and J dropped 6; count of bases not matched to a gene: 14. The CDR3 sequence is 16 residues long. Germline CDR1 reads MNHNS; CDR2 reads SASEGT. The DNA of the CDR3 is TGTGCCAGCAGGAAGGGGGCTGGGGTCTCCGGTCAGCCCCAGCATTTT. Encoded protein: CASRKGAGVSGQPQHF.

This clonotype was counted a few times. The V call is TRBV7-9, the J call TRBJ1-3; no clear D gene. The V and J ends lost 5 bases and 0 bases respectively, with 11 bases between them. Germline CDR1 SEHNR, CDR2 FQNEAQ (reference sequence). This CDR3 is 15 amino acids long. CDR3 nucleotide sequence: TGTGCCAGCAGCGCGAGGGCTAGCTCTGGAAACACCATATATTTT. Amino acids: CASSARASSGNTIYF.

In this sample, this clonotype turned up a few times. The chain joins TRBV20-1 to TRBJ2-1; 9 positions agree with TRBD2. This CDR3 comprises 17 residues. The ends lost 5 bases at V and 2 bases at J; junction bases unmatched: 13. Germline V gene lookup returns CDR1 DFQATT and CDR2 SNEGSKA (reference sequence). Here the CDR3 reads CSASPPTSGQAYNEQFF. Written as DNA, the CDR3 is TGCAGTGCTTCCCCTCCGACTAGCGGACAAGCCTACAATGAGCAGTTCTTC.

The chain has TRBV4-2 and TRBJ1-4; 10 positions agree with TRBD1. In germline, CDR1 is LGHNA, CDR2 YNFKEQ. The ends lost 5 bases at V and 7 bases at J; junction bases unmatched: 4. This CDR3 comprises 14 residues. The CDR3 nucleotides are TGTGCCAGCAGCTCGGACAGGGGGGGTGAAAAACTGTTTTTT. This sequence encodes CASSSDRGGEKLFF.

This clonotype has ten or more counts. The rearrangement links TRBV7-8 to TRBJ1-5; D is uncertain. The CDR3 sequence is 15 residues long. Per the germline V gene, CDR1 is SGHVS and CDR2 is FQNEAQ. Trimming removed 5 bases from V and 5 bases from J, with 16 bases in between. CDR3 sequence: CASSASEGVYQPQHF. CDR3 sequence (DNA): TGTGCCAGCAGCGCTAGCGAGGGAGTGTATCAGCCCCAGCATTTT.

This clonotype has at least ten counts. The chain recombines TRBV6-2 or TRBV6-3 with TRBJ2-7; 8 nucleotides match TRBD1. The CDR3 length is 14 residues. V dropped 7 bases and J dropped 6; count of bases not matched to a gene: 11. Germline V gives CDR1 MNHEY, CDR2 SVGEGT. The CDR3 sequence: CASTAGQGAGEQYF. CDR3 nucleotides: TGTGCCAGCACCGCAGGGCAGGGGGCAGGCGAGCAGTACTTC.

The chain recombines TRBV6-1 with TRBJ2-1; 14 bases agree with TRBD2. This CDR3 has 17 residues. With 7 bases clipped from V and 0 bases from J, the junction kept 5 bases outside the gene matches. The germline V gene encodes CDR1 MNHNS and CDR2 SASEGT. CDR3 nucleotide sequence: TGTGCCAGCAACGCCGGGACTAGCGGGAGCTCCTACAATGAGCAGTTCTTC. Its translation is CASNAGTSGSSYNEQFF.